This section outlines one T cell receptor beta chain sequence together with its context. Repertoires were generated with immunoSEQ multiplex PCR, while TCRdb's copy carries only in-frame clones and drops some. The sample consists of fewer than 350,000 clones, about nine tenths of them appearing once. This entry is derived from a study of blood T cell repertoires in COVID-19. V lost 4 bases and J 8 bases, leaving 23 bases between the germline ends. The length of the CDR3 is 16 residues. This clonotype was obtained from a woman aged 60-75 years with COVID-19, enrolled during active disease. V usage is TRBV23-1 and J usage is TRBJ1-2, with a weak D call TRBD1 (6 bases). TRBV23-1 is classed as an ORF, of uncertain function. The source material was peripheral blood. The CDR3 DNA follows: TGCGCCAGCAGTCCTCACCCCCTCACAGGGTTCTCGGGCTACACCTTC. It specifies CASSPHPLTGFSGYTF.